A single sample gave rise to the 31 T cell receptor beta chains below, sequenced in a study of control samples from healthy donors and cancer patients. Using immunoSEQ multiplex PCR, the repertoire was profiled, and TCRdb retains in-frame clones only, with some absent. The table shows about 92,000 clones, with roughly four fifths occurring only once. Sequencing was done on a sample of blood. The receptors here all came from a woman in her fifties or sixties in good health.

The genes are TRBV27 and TRBJ1-6; 9 nucleotides match TRBD1. The CDR3 loop spans 18 amino acids. Trimming at V came to 5 bases and at J to 0 bases, leaving 8 bases not matched to a gene. Germline values: CDR1 MNHEY, CDR2 SMNVEV (reference sequence). The CDR3 DNA follows: TGTGCCAGCAGTCCGGGACAGGGTATAGGCTCCTATAATTCACCCCTCCACTTT. Its translation is CASSPGQGIGSYNSPLHF.

V usage is TRBV5-6 and J usage is TRBJ2-7; TRBD1 matches at 9 bases. Losses at the gene ends were 4 bases for V and 1 base for J; bases not matched to a gene: 6. The CDR3 spans 15 residues. The germline V gene has CDR1 SGHDT and CDR2 YYEEEE. CDR3 protein: CASSQIDRGSYEQYF. The CDR3 nucleotides are TGTGCCAGCAGCCAGATAGACAGGGGGTCCTACGAGCAGTACTTC.

The chain recombines TRBV11-2 with TRBJ1-1; D is perhaps TRBD1 (5 bases). Germline values: CDR1 SGHAT, CDR2 FQNNGV. Trimming removed 7 bases at V and 1 base at J, with 10 bases between. This CDR3 comprises 13 residues. The CDR3 sequence: CASTVQANTEAFF. The CDR3 nucleotides read TGTGCCAGCACCGTACAGGCGAACACTGAAGCTTTCTTT.

The chain uses TRBV5-8 and TRBJ2-7; 7 nucleotides agree with TRBD1. The CDR3 runs 14 residues. CDR1 and CDR2 (germline): SGHTS, YDEGEE. V trimming: 2 bases; J trimming: 4 bases; junction bases outside the gene matches: 6. The CDR3 protein is CASSLKGAVYEQYF. The DNA of the CDR3 is TGTGCCAGCAGCTTAAAGGGGGCGGTGTACGAGCAGTACTTC.

The chain couples TRBV19 to TRBJ1-4; D remains unclear. Germline V CDR1 and CDR2: LNHDA, SQIVND (reference sequence). The CDR3 is made up of 13 amino acids. The V end lost 4 bases, the J end lost 3 bases, and 6 bases lay between the germline ends. The CDR3 here is CASSRTANEKLFF. The CDR3 bases are TGTGCCAGTAGTAGGACGGCTAATGAAAAACTGTTTTTT.

The CDR3 reads CASRWGTGVNTEAFF. The CDR3 DNA reads as TGTGCCAGCAGGTGGGGGACAGGGGTGAACACTGAAGCTTTCTTT. V usage is TRBV2 and J usage is TRBJ1-1; 10 bases are shared with TRBD1. The CDR3 extends over 15 amino acids. The germline V gene has CDR1 SNHLY and CDR2 FYNNEI. V was clipped by 6 bases and J by 0 bases; unmatched bases: 4. The whole variable domain, filled in from reference TRBV2 and TRBJ1-1, reads EPEVTQTPSHQVTQMGQEVILRCVPISNHLYFYWYRQILGQKVEFLVSFYNNEISEKSEIFDDQFSVERPDGSNFTLKIRSTKLEDSAMYFCASRWGTGVNTEAFFGQGTRLTVV.

The V call is TRBV19, the J call TRBJ1-2; TRBD1 matches 8 bases. The CDR3 runs to 16 residues. Unmatched junction bases numbered 9, after V lost 0 bases and J lost 6 bases. CDR1 is LNHDA, CDR2 SQIVND, per germline (reference sequence). The CDR3 spells CASSIDVRGLVNGYTF. Here the CDR3 DNA reads TGTGCCAGTAGTATAGACGTCAGGGGGCTTGTGAATGGCTACACCTTC.

The V call is TRBV4-2, the J call TRBJ2-5, with 14 bases identical to TRBD2. Trimming cost V 1 base and J 1 base; bases outside gene matches: 2. The germline gives CDR1 LGHNA, CDR2 YNFKEQ. The CDR3 has 17 residues. The CDR3 loop reads CASSQGLAGGPQETQYF. DNA of the CDR3: TGTGCCAGCAGCCAAGGACTAGCGGGAGGGCCCCAAGAGACCCAGTACTTC.

V is TRBV23-1 and J is TRBJ1-2, with no clear D. TRBV23-1 is flagged as an ORF with uncertain function. V was clipped by 7 bases and J by 7 bases, with 13 bases between them. The CDR3 is 12 residues long. CDR3 nucleotide sequence: TGCGCCAGCACCCACGGGGAATCTGGCTACACCTTC. It codes for CASTHGESGYTF.

The chain recombines TRBV7-2 with TRBJ2-7; 8 bases match TRBD2. This CDR3 has 14 residues. V shed 2 bases and J 5 bases; nucleotides not matched to a gene: 5. The germline V gene has CDR1 SGHTA and CDR2 FQGNSA. This CDR3 reads CASSLSGGYDEQYF. The CDR3 nucleotides read TGTGCCAGCAGCTTAAGCGGGGGTTACGACGAGCAGTACTTC.

V gene TRBV9 combines with J gene TRBJ1-3; D is undetermined. The ends were cut back, 4 bases at V and 2 bases at J, with 10 bases in the middle. CDR1 and CDR2 from the germline V gene are SGDLS and YYNGEE. The CDR3 contains 14 residues. The CDR3 sequence is CASSQRRAGNTIYF. The CDR3 bases are TGTGCCAGCAGCCAACGGAGAGCTGGAAACACCATATATTTT.

The chain joins TRBV5-4 to TRBJ2-2, with TRBD2 matching 9 bases. Per the germline V gene, CDR1 is SGHNT and CDR2 is YYREEE (reference sequence). CDR3 size: 16 residues. V lost 6 bases and J lost 6; bases outside the gene matches: 12. CDR3 DNA: TGTGCCAGCACCCCCGGGCGGCTAGCGGGATCCGGGGAGCTGTTTTTT. Translating it yields CASTPGRLAGSGELFF.

V gene TRBV5-6 combines with J gene TRBJ2-7; D unresolved. Germline CDR1 and CDR2: SGHDT and YYEEEE. Trimming took 0 bases from V and 1 from J, leaving 14 bases between them. The CDR3 is made up of 16 amino acids. CDR3 DNA sequence: TGTGCCAGCAGCTTGGGGCCCCCGACACTTTCCTACGAGCAGTACTTC. Translating it yields CASSLGPPTLSYEQYF.

The gene calls are TRBV7-9 and TRBJ2-1; D perhaps matches TRBD1 (5 bases). The V and J ends lost 5 bases and 7 bases respectively, with 15 bases between them. The CDR3 is made up of 14 amino acids. The germline CDR1 and CDR2 sequences are SEHNR and FQNEAQ (reference sequence). The CDR3 bases are TGTGCCAGCAGCCGACTCCAGGGTAAGAATGAGCAGTTCTTC. Amino acid sequence: CASSRLQGKNEQFF.

The rearrangement joins TRBV20-1 to TRBJ2-3; no clear D gene. The germline V gene has CDR1 DFQATT and CDR2 SNEGSKA (reference sequence). The CDR3 is made up of 10 amino acids. V lost 4 bases and J 3 bases, leaving 2 bases between the germline ends. The CDR3 DNA reads TGCAGTGCTAAGACAGATACGCAGTATTTT. It codes for CSAKTDTQYF.

The chain combines TRBV12-3 or TRBV12-4 with TRBJ2-5, with a possible D match to TRBD2 (6 bases). CDR3 length equals 11 residues. V was cut by 8 bases and J by 9 bases, with 13 bases left in between. The CDR3 here is CASGSTGAQYF. The CDR3 region has the DNA TGTGCCAGCGGATCAACGGGGGCCCAGTACTTC.

J is TRBJ1-6 and V is TRBV10-3; 7 bases agree with TRBD1. CDR3 length: 14 residues. CDR1 is ENHRY, CDR2 SYGVKD, per germline. J gave up 7 bases and V 4 bases, and 4 bases lay outside the gene matches. As DNA, the CDR3 is TGTGCCATCAGTGTACAGGGGCAGAATTCACCCCTCCACTTT. Protein product: CAISVQGQNSPLHF.

The chain has TRBV5-6 and TRBJ2-5; TRBD1 might be the D (6 bases). The CDR3 is made up of 14 amino acids. From germline, CDR1 is SGHDT and CDR2 YYEEEE. The V end lost 1 base, the J end lost 5 bases, and 12 bases lay between the germline ends. CDR3 DNA sequence: TGTGCCAGCAGCTTGCTAACAGGGATGGAGACCCAGTACTTC. This translates into CASSLLTGMETQYF.

This clone was picked up one time. The V and J genes are TRBV5-8 and TRBJ2-4; 7 nucleotides agree with TRBD1. The CDR3 is made up of 14 amino acids. CDR1 and CDR2 (germline): SGHTS, YDEGEE. Unmatched junction bases numbered 2, after V lost 0 bases and J lost 5 bases. The CDR3 DNA follows: TGTGCCAGCAGCTTGGGAGGGGGCCAAAACATTCAGTACTTC. It translates to CASSLGGGQNIQYF. The complete variable domain, with remaining parts taken from reference TRBV5-8 and TRBJ2-4, reads EAGVTQSPTHLIKTRGQQATLRCSPISGHTSVYWYQQALGLGLQFLLWYDEGEERNRGNFPPRFSGRQFPNYSSELNVNALELEDSALYLCASSLGGGQNIQYFGAGTRLSVL.

The chain couples TRBV9 to TRBJ2-2, with TRBD2 as a possible D gene (6 bases). The length of the CDR3 is 16 residues. Germline V CDR1 and CDR2: SGDLS, YYNGEE. The V gene lost 3 bases and the J gene lost 0 bases, with 12 bases spanning the gap. DNA of the CDR3: TGTGCCAGCAGCGACCGGAGGACTACGAACACCGGGGAGCTGTTTTTT. It codes for CASSDRRTTNTGELFF.

The chain couples TRBV15 to TRBJ1-5, with 8 bases lining up with TRBD1. The CDR3 covers 15 residues. Unmatched junction bases numbered 11, after V lost 8 bases and J lost 5 bases. Germline-derived CDR1 and CDR2 are LNHNV and YYDKDF (reference sequence). The CDR3 region has the DNA TGTGCCACCGGGCTCCAGGACAGGGAGGATCAGCCCCAGCATTTT. Its translation: CATGLQDREDQPQHF. Together with reference TRBV15 and TRBJ1-5, the CDR3 gives the full variable domain: DAMVIQNPRYQVTQFGKPVTLSCSQTLNHNVMYWYQQKSSQAPKLLFHYYDKDFNNEADTPDNFQSRRPNTSFCFLDIRSPGLGDTAMYLCATGLQDREDQPQHFGDGTRLSIL.

The chain has TRBV5-6 and TRBJ2-5; unclear D gene. Trimming removed 0 bases at V and 2 bases at J, with 14 bases between. The CDR3 is made up of 16 amino acids. Germline assignment: CDR1 SGHDT and CDR2 YYEEEE. CDR3 loop: CASSLEVDEAQETQYF. CDR3 sequence (DNA): TGTGCCAGCAGCTTGGAGGTTGACGAAGCACAAGAGACCCAGTACTTC.

The genes are TRBV7-2 and TRBJ2-7, with 10 bases identical to TRBD1. V trimming: 5 bases; J trimming: 3 bases; junction bases outside the gene matches: 7. CDR1 SGHTA and CDR2 FQGNSA come from the germline V gene. The CDR3 is 15 residues long. As DNA, the CDR3 is TGTGCCAGCAGCCAACGACAGGGGGCTAGCTACGAGCAGTACTTC. Amino acids: CASSQRQGASYEQYF.

The chain carries TRBV14 and TRBJ2-1; the match to TRBD1 covers 9 bases. This CDR3 spans 15 amino acids. Trimming cost V 6 bases and J 10 bases; bases outside gene matches: 13. Per the germline V gene, CDR1 is SGHDN and CDR2 is FVKESK. The CDR3: CASSNRDRVFREQFF. Here the CDR3 DNA reads TGTGCCAGCAGTAACCGGGACAGGGTTTTTAGGGAGCAGTTCTTC.

V and J are TRBV15 and TRBJ1-5; 8 bases fit TRBD1. This CDR3 comprises 16 residues. The junction had 6 bases not matched to a gene; V was cut back by 5 bases and J by 0 bases. The germline CDR1 and CDR2 sequences are LNHNV and YYDKDF (reference sequence). CDR3 residues: CATSPGTGNSNQPQHF. The CDR3 DNA sequence: TGTGCCACCAGCCCCGGGACAGGAAATAGCAATCAGCCCCAGCATTTT. Drawing the rest from reference TRBV15 and TRBJ1-5, the complete variable domain is DAMVIQNPRYQVTQFGKPVTLSCSQTLNHNVMYWYQQKSSQAPKLLFHYYDKDFNNEADTPDNFQSRRPNTSFCFLDIRSPGLGDTAMYLCATSPGTGNSNQPQHFGDGTRLSIL.

This clone was observed many times. The V gene is TRBV19, the J gene TRBJ1-5; 7 bases align to TRBD1. Trimming cost V 5 bases and J 8 bases; bases outside gene matches: 9. Germline V gene lookup returns CDR1 LNHDA and CDR2 SQIVND (reference sequence). This CDR3 has 14 amino acids. The CDR3 sequence: CASSPRQGGEPQHF. In DNA form, the CDR3 reads TGTGCCAGTAGTCCCAGACAGGGAGGGGAGCCCCAGCATTTT.

The gene calls are TRBV7-2 and TRBJ1-3; a weak D match, TRBD1 (5 bases). Germline V gene data show CDR1 as SGHTA and CDR2 as FQGNSA. V was clipped by 1 base and J by 7 bases, with 14 bases between them. This CDR3 spans 15 amino acids. The CDR3 loop reads CASSLVSQGLNTIYF. The CDR3 coding sequence is TGTGCCAGCAGCTTAGTCTCCCAGGGTCTTAACACCATATATTTT.

V gene TRBV18 combines with J gene TRBJ1-2; 7 nucleotides align to TRBD1. Germline assignment: CDR1 KGHSH and CDR2 LQKENI. With V trimmed by 0 bases and J by 4 bases, 11 bases remained unmatched. CDR3 size: 17 residues. The CDR3 loop reads CASSPPGRPGGPYGYTF. The CDR3 DNA reads TGTGCCAGCTCACCACCGGGGAGGCCAGGGGGGCCCTATGGCTACACCTTC.

The chain has TRBV5-8 and TRBJ2-2, with a weak D call TRBD1 (5 bases). CDR3 length: 17 residues. The V end lost 2 bases, the J end lost 6 bases, and 20 bases lay between the germline ends. Germline V lookup: CDR1 SGHTS, CDR2 YDEGEE. The CDR3 bases are TGTGCCAGCAGCTTCTCCTGGACAAGCAACAACCCCGGGGAGCTGTTTTTT. It specifies CASSFSWTSNNPGELFF.

The chain joins TRBV6-1 to TRBJ1-1; D is unresolved. This CDR3 region has 14 residues. The germline V gene encodes CDR1 MNHNS and CDR2 SASEGT. V was shortened by 0 bases and J by 5 bases, with 10 bases between the two germline ends. CDR3 coding DNA: TGTGCCAGCAGTGAAGCAACTCGCTTTACTGAAGCTTTCTTT. Translation: CASSEATRFTEAFF.

V and J are TRBV11-2 and TRBJ2-7, with D unclear. This CDR3 comprises 13 residues. CDR1 and CDR2 (germline): SGHAT, FQNNGV. V gave up 1 base and J gave up 3 bases, with 7 bases separating them. The CDR3 region is CASSLGQLYEQYF. The CDR3 nucleotides are TGTGCCAGCAGCTTAGGGCAGCTCTACGAGCAGTACTTC.